This T cell receptor beta chain was retrieved from a study of blood T cells in healthy people across ages. A note on this clonotype: What it binds is not known.

Points from the study as a whole: A strong correlation was found between TCR beta diversity and the percentage of naive T cells.

Together with a sample-barcoded 5' primer, a J-beta primer mix was included in a second PCR lasting roughly 6 to 12 cycles. From the 5' RACE reads, TCRdb called clonotypes with MiXCR, one entry per CDR3 protein. The sample consists of hundreds of thousands of distinct CDR3 sequences, roughly three fifths of them appearing once. This sequence originates from a man in his forties in good health. Material for sequencing was blood.

CDR3 protein: CSVRLAGSWETQYF. The CDR3 bases are TGCAGCGTCAGATTAGCGGGGTCCTGGGAGACCCAGTACTTC. V and J are TRBV29-1 and TRBJ2-7; 8 nucleotides match TRBD2. The end of the DNA is better explained by TRBJ2-5, so the J call may be wrong. The CDR3 length is 14 residues. Germline CDR1 reads SQVTM; CDR2 reads ANQGSEA.